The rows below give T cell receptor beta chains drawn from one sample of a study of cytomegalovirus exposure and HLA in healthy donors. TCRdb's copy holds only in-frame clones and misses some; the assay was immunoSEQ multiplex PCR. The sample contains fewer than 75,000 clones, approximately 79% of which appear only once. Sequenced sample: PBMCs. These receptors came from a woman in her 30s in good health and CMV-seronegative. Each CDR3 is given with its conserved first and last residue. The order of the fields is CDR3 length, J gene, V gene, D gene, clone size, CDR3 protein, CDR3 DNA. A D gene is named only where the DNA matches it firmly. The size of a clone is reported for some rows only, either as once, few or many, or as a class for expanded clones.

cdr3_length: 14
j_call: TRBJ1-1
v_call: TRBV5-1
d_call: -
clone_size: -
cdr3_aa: CASSQAGSNTEAFF
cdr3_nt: TGCGCCAGCAGCCAAGCAGGGTCAAACACTGAAGCTTTCTTT

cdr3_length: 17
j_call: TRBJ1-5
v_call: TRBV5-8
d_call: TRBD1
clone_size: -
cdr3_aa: CASSLEGDRGFGQPQHF
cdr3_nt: TGTGCCAGCAGCTTGGAAGGGGACAGGGGGTTCGGGCAGCCCCAGCATTTT

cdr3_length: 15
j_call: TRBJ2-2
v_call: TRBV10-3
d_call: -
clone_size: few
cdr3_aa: CAISALDIDTGELFF
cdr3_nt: TGTGCCATCAGTGCCTTGGACATAGACACCGGGGAGCTGTTTTTT

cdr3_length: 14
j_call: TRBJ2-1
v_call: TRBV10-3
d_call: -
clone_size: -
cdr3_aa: CAISEYTAYNEQFF
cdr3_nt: TGTGCCATCAGTGAGTATACGGCCTACAATGAGCAGTTCTTC

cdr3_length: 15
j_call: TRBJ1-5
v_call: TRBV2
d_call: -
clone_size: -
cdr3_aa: CASRTGEGSTDTQHF
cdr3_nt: TGTGCCAGCAGGACGGGGGAGGGAAGCACAGATACGCAGCATTTT

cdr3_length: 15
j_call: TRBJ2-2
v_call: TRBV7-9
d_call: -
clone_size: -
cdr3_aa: CASSFNTGTTGELFF
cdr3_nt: TGTGCCAGCAGCTTTAATACCGGGACTACCGGGGAGCTGTTTTTT

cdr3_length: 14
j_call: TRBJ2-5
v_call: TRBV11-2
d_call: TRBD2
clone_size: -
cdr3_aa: CASSVGLAKETQYF
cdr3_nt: TGTGCCAGCAGCGTTGGACTAGCGAAAGAGACCCAGTACTTC

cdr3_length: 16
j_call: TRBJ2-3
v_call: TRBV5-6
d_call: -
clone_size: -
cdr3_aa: CASSLSSGTSTDTQYF
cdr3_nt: TGTGCCAGCAGCCTCTCGTCCGGGACTAGCACAGATACGCAGTATTTT

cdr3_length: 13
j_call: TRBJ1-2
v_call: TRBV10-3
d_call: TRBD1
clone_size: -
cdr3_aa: CAIKWQGDWGYTF
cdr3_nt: TGTGCCATCAAGTGGCAGGGGGACTGGGGCTACACCTTC

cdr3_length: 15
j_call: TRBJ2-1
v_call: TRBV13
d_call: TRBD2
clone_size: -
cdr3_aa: CASSLGRGGRNEQFF
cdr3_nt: TGTGCCAGCAGCTTAGGTCGGGGGGGCCGGAATGAGCAGTTCTTC

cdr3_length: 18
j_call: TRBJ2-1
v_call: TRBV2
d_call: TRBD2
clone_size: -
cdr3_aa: CASTRGLAGAGSYNEQFF
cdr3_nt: TGTGCCAGCACCCGAGGACTAGCGGGAGCGGGCTCCTACAATGAGCAGTTCTTC

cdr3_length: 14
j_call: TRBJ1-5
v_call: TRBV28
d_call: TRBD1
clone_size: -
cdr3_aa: CASSLKGGYQPQHF
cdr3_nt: TGTGCCAGCAGTTTAAAAGGGGGCTATCAGCCCCAGCATTTT

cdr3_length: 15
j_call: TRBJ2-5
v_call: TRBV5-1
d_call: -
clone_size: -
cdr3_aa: CASSVAGQLQETQYF
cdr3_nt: TGCGCCAGCAGCGTGGCCGGACAGCTCCAAGAGACCCAGTACTTC

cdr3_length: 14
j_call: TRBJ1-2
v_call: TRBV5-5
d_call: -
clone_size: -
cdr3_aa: CASSPDLPGYGYTF
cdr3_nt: TGTGCCAGCAGCCCCGACCTCCCAGGGTACGGCTACACCTTC

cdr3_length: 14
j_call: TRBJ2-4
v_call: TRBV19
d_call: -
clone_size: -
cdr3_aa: CASSIGVSKNIQYF
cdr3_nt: TGTGCCAGTAGTATAGGAGTATCCAAAAACATTCAGTACTTC

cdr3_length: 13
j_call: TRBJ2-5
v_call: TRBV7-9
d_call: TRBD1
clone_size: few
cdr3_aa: CASSWDSQETQYF
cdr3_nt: TGTGCCAGCAGCTGGGACAGCCAAGAGACCCAGTACTTC

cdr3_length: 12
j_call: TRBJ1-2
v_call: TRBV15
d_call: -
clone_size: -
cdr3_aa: CATSRSRDGYTF
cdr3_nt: TGTGCCACCAGCAGATCCAGGGATGGCTACACCTTC

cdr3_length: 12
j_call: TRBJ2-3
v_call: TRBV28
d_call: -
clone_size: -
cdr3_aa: CASSSQTDTQYF
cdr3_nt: TGTGCCAGCAGTTCTCAGACAGATACGCAGTATTTT

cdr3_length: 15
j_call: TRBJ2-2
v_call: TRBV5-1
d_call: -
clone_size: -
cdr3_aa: CASSLDSRGTGELFF
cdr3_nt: TGCGCCAGCAGCTTGGATTCACGGGGCACCGGGGAGCTGTTTTTT

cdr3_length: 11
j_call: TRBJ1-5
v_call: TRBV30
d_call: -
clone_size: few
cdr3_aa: CAWSVTGKIHF
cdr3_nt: TGTGCCTGGAGTGTAACAGGGAAGATACATTTT

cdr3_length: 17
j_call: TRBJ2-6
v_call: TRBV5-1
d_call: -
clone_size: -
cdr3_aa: CASSLDERGSGANVLTF
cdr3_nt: TGCGCCAGCAGCTTAGACGAAAGGGGATCTGGGGCCAACGTCCTGACTTTC

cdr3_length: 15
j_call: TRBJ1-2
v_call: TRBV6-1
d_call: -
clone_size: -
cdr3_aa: CASSFGGRLGDGYTF
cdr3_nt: TGTGCCAGCAGTTTCGGGGGGCGACTAGGCGATGGCTACACCTTC

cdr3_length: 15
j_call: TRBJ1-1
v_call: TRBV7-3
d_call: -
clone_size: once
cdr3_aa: CASSPNGLMNTEAFF
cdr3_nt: TGTGCCAGCAGCCCTAATGGGCTCATGAACACTGAAGCTTTCTTT

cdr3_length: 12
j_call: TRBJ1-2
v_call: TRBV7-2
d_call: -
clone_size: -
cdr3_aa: CASSRDSSSYTF
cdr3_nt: TGTGCCAGCAGCCGCGACAGTTCCAGCTACACCTTC

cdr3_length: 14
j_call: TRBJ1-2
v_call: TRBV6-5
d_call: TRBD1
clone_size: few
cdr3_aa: CASIPAGGGYGYTF
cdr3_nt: TGTGCCAGCATCCCCGCAGGGGGCGGGTATGGCTACACCTTC

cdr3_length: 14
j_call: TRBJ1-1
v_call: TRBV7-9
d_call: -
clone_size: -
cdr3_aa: CASRAPGEKSEAFF
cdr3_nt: TGTGCCAGCAGGGCCCCCGGGGAGAAGTCTGAAGCTTTCTTT

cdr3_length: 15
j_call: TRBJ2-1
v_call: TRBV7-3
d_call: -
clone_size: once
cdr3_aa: CASSLGPSSYNEQFF
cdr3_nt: TGTGCCAGCAGCTTGGGCCCGAGCTCCTACAATGAGCAGTTCTTC

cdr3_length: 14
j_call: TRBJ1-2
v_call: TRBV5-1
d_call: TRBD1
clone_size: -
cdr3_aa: CASSLARGRDGYTF
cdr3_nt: TGCGCCAGCAGCTTGGCCAGGGGGCGGGATGGCTACACCTTC

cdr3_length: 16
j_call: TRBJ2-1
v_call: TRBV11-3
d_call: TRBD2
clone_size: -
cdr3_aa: CASSPGKREIFDEQFF
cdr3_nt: TGTGCCAGCAGCCCAGGAAAGCGGGAGATCTTCGATGAGCAGTTCTTC

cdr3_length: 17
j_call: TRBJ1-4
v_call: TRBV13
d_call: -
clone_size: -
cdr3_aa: CASSPSGTKGANEKLFF
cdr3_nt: TGTGCCAGCAGCCCATCCGGGACCAAGGGGGCTAATGAAAAACTGTTTTTT

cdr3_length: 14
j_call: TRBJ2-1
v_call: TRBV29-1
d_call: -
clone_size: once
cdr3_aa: CSVDGTPGANEQFF
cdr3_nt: TGCAGCGTCGATGGGACTCCAGGAGCAAATGAGCAGTTCTTC

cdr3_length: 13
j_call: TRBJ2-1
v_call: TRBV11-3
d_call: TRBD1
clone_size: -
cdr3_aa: CASSLGQGNEQFF
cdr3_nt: TGTGCCAGCAGCCTGGGACAGGGCAATGAGCAGTTCTTC

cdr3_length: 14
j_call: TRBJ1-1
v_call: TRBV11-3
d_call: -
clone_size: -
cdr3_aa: CASSLRQLNTEAFF
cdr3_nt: TGTGCCAGCAGCTTGCGACAACTTAACACTGAAGCTTTCTTT

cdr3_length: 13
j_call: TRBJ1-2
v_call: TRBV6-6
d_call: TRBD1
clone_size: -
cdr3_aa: CASSTRQGDGYTF
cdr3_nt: TGTGCCAGCAGTACTCGACAGGGTGATGGCTACACCTTC

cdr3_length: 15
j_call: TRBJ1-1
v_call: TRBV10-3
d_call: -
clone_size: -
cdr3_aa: CAISESRGRDTEAFF
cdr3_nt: TGTGCCATCAGTGAGTCAAGAGGGCGAGACACTGAAGCTTTCTTT

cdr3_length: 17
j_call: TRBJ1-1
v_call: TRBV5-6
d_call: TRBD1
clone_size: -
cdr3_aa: CASSLIPRDRVDTEAFF
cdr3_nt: TGTGCCAGCAGCTTGATCCCCCGGGACAGGGTTGACACTGAAGCTTTCTTT

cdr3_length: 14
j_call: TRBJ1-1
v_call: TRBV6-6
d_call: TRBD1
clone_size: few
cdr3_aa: CASRSDRGRSEAFF
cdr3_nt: TGTGCCAGCAGGTCGGACAGGGGGCGATCTGAAGCTTTCTTT

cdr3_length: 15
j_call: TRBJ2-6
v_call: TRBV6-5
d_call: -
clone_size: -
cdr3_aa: CASSYGGTGANVLTF
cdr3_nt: TGTGCCAGCAGTTACGGAGGGACCGGGGCCAACGTCCTGACTTTC

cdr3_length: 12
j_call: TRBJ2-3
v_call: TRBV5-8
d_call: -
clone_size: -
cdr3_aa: CASSPRGDTQYF
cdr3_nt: TGTGCCAGCAGCCCTAGAGGGGATACGCAGTATTTT

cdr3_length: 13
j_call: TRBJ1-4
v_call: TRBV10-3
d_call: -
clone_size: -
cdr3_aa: CAITPGEGEKLFF
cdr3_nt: TGTGCCATCACCCCTGGGGAGGGGGAAAAACTGTTTTTT

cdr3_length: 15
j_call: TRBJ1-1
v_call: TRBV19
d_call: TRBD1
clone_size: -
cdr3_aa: CASSSPGQGATEAFF
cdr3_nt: TGTGCCAGTAGTAGCCCGGGACAGGGGGCCACTGAAGCTTTCTTT